The rows below give T cell receptor beta chains drawn from one sample of a study of T cells in Graves' hyperthyroidism and ophthalmopathy. Using its own MiXCR run on the multiplex PCR reads, TCRdb lists one record per CDR3 protein. The sample consists of some 350,000 distinct CDR3 sequences, 15% to 20% of them appearing once. The sequencing input was blood. The receptor source for this set is a woman between 18 and 30 years old with Graves' hyperthyroidism. Both conserved end residues are part of each CDR3. The D gene is left open where the match is weak. The size field is filled for only some rows; it gives once, few, many or a size class.

d_call,j_call,clone_size,v_call,cdr3_aa,cdr3_nt
-,TRBJ2-7,many,TRBV7-2,CASSLGTATSGEQYF,TGTGCCAGCAGCTTAGGGACGGCCACCTCGGGTGAGCAGTACTTC
-,TRBJ1-1,many,TRBV20-1,CSARTVSGGDTEAFF,TGCAGTGCTAGGACGGTTTCTGGGGGCGACACTGAAGCTTTCTTT
TRBD2,TRBJ2-2,-,TRBV6-2/TRBV6-3,CASSYAGGAGELFF,TGTGCCAGCAGTTACGCGGGGGGGGCCGGGGAGCTGTTTTTT
-,TRBJ1-2,many,TRBV29-1,CSVWASDGYTF,TGCAGCGTTTGGGCATCCGATGGCTACACCTTC
TRBD1,TRBJ1-1,many,TRBV10-2,CASSESNRGKAFF,TGCGCCAGCAGTGAGTCGAACAGGGGAAAAGCTTTCTTT
-,TRBJ1-6,many,TRBV19,CASAIEENSPLHF,TGTGCCAGCGCCATCGAGGAGAATTCACCCCTCCACTTT
TRBD2,TRBJ2-5,-,TRBV4-1,CASSLFSGTSGVAGQETQYF,TGCGCCAGCAGCCTCTTCTCCGGGACTAGCGGGGTGGCGGGCCAAGAGACCCAGTACTTC
-,TRBJ1-5,many,TRBV20-1,CSAPGGFRQPQHF,TGCAGTGCTCCGGGGGGATTTCGTCAGCCCCAGCATTTT
TRBD2,TRBJ2-2,many,TRBV6-1,CASSPLAGNTGELVF,TGTGCCAGCAGTCCCCTAGCGGGGAACACCGGGGAGCTGGTTTTT
-,TRBJ1-2,-,TRBV24-1,CATSDFGYGYTF,TGTGCCACCAGTGATTTTGGCTATGGCTACACCTTC
TRBD2,TRBJ2-5,many,TRBV4-1,CASSQDWGSGGPDQYF,TGCGCCAGCAGCCAAGATTGGGGTAGCGGGGGCCCGGACCAGTACTTC
TRBD1,TRBJ2-5,many,TRBV15,CATSRDQGAETQYF,TGTGCCACCAGCAGAGATCAGGGGGCTGAGACCCAGTACTTC
-,TRBJ2-7,many,TRBV29-1,CSVEDFGDEQYF,TGCAGCGTTGAAGATTTCGGAGACGAGCAGTACTTC
-,TRBJ2-2,once,TRBV6-1,CASRGPSSSGELFF,TGTGCCAGCAGAGGACCTAGTAGCTCCGGGGAGCTGTTTTTT
TRBD1,TRBJ1-2,many,TRBV10-2,CASSVGTGTNYGYTF,TGCGCCAGCAGTGTTGGGACAGGGACCAACTATGGCTACACCTTC
-,TRBJ2-7,many,TRBV7-2,CASSLGYDYEQYF,TGTGCCAGCAGCTTAGGTTATGACTACGAGCAGTACTTC
-,TRBJ1-1,few,TRBV20-1,CSADDFGLNTEAFF,TGCAGTGCTGATGACTTTGGTCTGAACACTGAAGCTTTCTTT
-,TRBJ1-5,many,TRBV4-1,CASSQDQGGNQPQHF,TGCGCCAGCAGCCAAGATCAGGGTGGGAATCAGCCCCAGCATTTT
TRBD1,TRBJ1-6,few,TRBV30,CAWSVQGTGKLHF,TGTGCCTGGAGTGTACAAGGGACAGGCAAACTCCACTTT
-,TRBJ1-5,many,TRBV19,CAIGGAPNQPQHF,TGTGCCATAGGAGGGGCCCCGAATCAGCCCCAGCATTTT
-,TRBJ1-2,many,TRBV9,CASSVRDGGYGYTF,TGTGCCAGCAGCGTGAGAGACGGGGGATATGGCTACACCTTC
TRBD1,TRBJ1-5,many,TRBV24-1,CATSDSPRDRKDQPQHF,TGTGCCACCAGTGATTCTCCCCGGGACAGGAAGGATCAGCCCCAGCATTTT